The next 3 T cell receptor beta chains were all read from a single sample in a study of cytomegalovirus exposure and HLA in healthy donors. 13 Jbeta primers and 60 Vbeta primers were used for the PCR. Using immunoSEQ multiplex PCR, the repertoire was profiled, and TCRdb retains in-frame clones only, with some absent. The table records roughly 160,000 clones, 75% to 80% of them present only once. The specimen was PBMCs. Source of these receptors: a man in his fifties in good health and CMV-seropositive.

This clone was picked up a small number of times. The V gene is TRBV25-1, the J gene TRBJ2-5; the D gene is possibly TRBD1 (5 bases). This CDR3 is 14 amino acids long. V lost 4 bases and J 4 bases, leaving 13 bases between the germline ends. Germline V gene data show CDR1 as MGHDK and CDR2 as SYGVNS. The CDR3 DNA reads as TGTGCCAGCAGTGTCAGGGAAGGAAGAGAGACCCAGTACTTC. This codes for CASSVREGRETQYF.

This chain joins TRBV7-2 and TRBJ2-3; 7 bases are a match to TRBD2. The CDR3 is made up of 15 amino acids. V lost 1 base to trimming and J lost 1 base; unmatched junction nucleotides: 2. Per the germline V gene, CDR1 is SGHTA and CDR2 is FQGNSA. CDR3 sequence: CASSLGGGRTDTQYF. The DNA of the CDR3 is TGTGCCAGCAGCTTAGGGGGGGGACGCACAGATACGCAGTATTTT.

CDR3 bases: TGTGCCAGCAGCGTAGCTACATCGGGGAATTCACCCCTCCACTTT. Residues: CASSVATSGNSPLHF. V and J are TRBV9 and TRBJ1-6; no firm D call. The germline CDR1 and CDR2 sequences are SGDLS and YYNGEE. There are 15 residues in the CDR3. Trimming stripped 0 bases from V and 7 bases from J, with 11 bases between. The variable domain in full, with the rest retrieved from reference TRBV9 and TRBJ1-6, is DSGVTQTPKHLITATGQRVTLRCSPRSGDLSVYWYQQSLDQGLQFLIQYYNGEERAKGNILERFSAQQFPDLHSELNLSSLELGDSALYFCASSVATSGNSPLHFGNGTRLTVT.